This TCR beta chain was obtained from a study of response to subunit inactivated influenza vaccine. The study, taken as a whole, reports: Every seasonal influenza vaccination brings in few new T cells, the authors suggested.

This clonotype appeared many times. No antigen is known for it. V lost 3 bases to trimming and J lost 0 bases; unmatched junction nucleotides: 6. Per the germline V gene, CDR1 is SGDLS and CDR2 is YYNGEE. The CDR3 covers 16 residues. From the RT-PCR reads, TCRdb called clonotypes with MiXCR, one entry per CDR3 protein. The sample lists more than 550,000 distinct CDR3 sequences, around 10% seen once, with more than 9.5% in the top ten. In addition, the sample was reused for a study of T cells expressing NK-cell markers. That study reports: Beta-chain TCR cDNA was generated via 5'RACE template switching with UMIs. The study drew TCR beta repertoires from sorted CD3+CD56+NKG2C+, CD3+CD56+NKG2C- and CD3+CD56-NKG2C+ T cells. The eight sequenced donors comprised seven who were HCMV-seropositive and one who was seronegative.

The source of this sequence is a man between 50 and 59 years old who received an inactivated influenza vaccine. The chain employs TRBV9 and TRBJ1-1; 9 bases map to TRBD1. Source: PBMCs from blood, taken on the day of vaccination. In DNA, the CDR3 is TGTGCCAGCAGCGATACAGGGGGCGGGTTGAACACTGAAGCTTTCTTT. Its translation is CASSDTGGGLNTEAFF.